The 15 T cell receptor beta chains below come from one sample, sequenced in a study of blood T cell repertoires in COVID-19. Here immunoSEQ multiplex PCR was the method, and the copy in TCRdb shows in-frame clones only, minus some. The table includes a few hundred thousand clones, 80% to 85% detected once. Sequencing input: PBMCs or T cells enriched from blood (not recorded which). The receptors were gathered from a man aged 50 to 60 who had recovered from COVID-19.

The J gene is TRBJ1-1, the V gene TRBV7-2, with no clear D. Per germline, CDR1 SGHTA and CDR2 FQGNSA. V gave up 0 bases and J gave up 2 bases, with 13 bases separating them. This CDR3 spans 16 amino acids. Here the CDR3 reads CASSLAGTGINTEAFF. The CDR3 DNA is TGTGCCAGCAGCTTAGCCGGTACGGGAATTAACACTGAAGCTTTCTTT.

The gene calls are TRBV25-1 and TRBJ2-7, with a possible D match to TRBD2 (6 bases). V dropped 6 bases and J dropped 7 bases, with 13 bases sitting between them. Germline V CDR1 and CDR2: MGHDK, SYGVNS. This CDR3 spans 12 amino acids. CDR3 in DNA: TGTGCCAGCAGGGAGGGGATCGGGGAGCAGTACTTC. Translation gives CASREGIGEQYF.

V gene TRBV4-1 combines with J gene TRBJ1-6; TRBD1 agrees at 7 bases. The J segment lost 10 bases and the V segment lost 0 bases, leaving 6 bases of the junction unmatched. The length of the CDR3 is 15 residues. Per the germline V gene, CDR1 is MGHRA and CDR2 is YSYEKL. For the CDR3, the DNA is TGCGCCAGCAGCCAAGAACAGGGGACAGAATCACCCCTCCACTTT. It encodes CASSQEQGTESPLHF.

The chain is built from TRBV7-2 and TRBJ2-5; 10 bases line up with TRBD1. Germline CDR1 is SGHTA and CDR2 is FQGNSA. Trimming cost V 0 bases and J 5 bases; bases outside gene matches: 3. CDR3 length: 15 residues. CDR3 coding DNA: TGTGCCAGCAGCTTAGCCCCGGGACAGGGGGAGACCCAGTACTTC. It specifies CASSLAPGQGETQYF.

For this clone: Other DNA sequences in this specimen translate into the identical CDR3. The rearrangement uses TRBV19 and TRBJ2-7; TRBD2 might be the D (5 bases). Trimming stripped 1 base from V and 0 bases from J, with 7 bases between. Per germline, CDR1 LNHDA and CDR2 SQIVND (reference sequence). The CDR3 spans 14 residues. The CDR3 coding sequence is TGTGCCAGTAGTATAGGAGGGCTCTCCTACGAGCAGTACTTC. Residues: CASSIGGLSYEQYF.

The chain recombines TRBV5-1 with TRBJ1-4, with 7 bases matching TRBD1. This CDR3 is 17 amino acids long. The trim removed 1 base at V and 3 bases at J, leaving 9 bases unmatched. Germline V gene lookup returns CDR1 SGHRS and CDR2 YFSETQ. CDR3 in DNA: TGCGCCAGCAGCTTGACGCACAGGGGTTATGCTAATGAAAAACTGTTTTTT. Residues: CASSLTHRGYANEKLFF.

The chain employs TRBV3-1 (or the pseudogene TRBV3-2) and TRBJ2-2, with a tentative D call TRBD2 (6 bases). The CDR3 is 14 residues long. Germline V gives CDR1 LGHDT, CDR2 YNNKEL (reference sequence). The germline V and J ends were trimmed by 3 bases and 5 bases, with 10 bases remaining between them. This CDR3 is CASSHLSGTGELFF. CDR3 nucleotide sequence: TGTGCCAGCAGCCACCTTAGCGGTACCGGGGAGCTGTTTTTT.

J is TRBJ2-7 and V is TRBV6-5, with D unclear. The germline V gene encodes CDR1 MNHEY and CDR2 SVGAGI. Trimming shortened V by 6 bases and J by 2 bases, and 8 bases separated the two germline ends. The CDR3 contains 12 residues. As DNA, the CDR3 is TGTGCCAGCAGCTCCCCCCCCTACGAGCAGTACTTC. It translates to CASSSPPYEQYF.

The J gene is TRBJ2-3, the V gene TRBV24-1, with D maybe TRBD2 (5 bases). The CDR3 is 17 residues long. The ends were cut back, 5 bases at V and 2 bases at J, with 19 bases in the middle. Per germline, CDR1 KGHDR and CDR2 SFDVKD. CDR3 region: CATSALSEADYTDTQYF. Here the CDR3 DNA reads TGTGCCACCAGTGCCCTGTCTGAAGCGGATTACACAGATACGCAGTATTTT.

The rearrangement uses TRBV27 and TRBJ2-4; 9 nucleotides line up with TRBD2. V lost 5 bases to trimming and J lost 5 bases; unmatched junction nucleotides: 7. Germline assignment: CDR1 MNHEY and CDR2 SMNVEV (reference sequence). The CDR3 contains 15 residues. The CDR3 loop reads CASSPSGVRQNIQYF. CDR3 in DNA: TGTGCCAGCAGTCCTAGCGGGGTCCGGCAAAACATTCAGTACTTC.

The rearrangement joins TRBV6-2 or TRBV6-3 to TRBJ1-1; 11 nucleotides agree with TRBD1. The junction had 4 bases not matched to a gene; V was cut back by 2 bases and J by 5 bases. The CDR3 is 15 residues long. Germline V gives CDR1 MNHEY, CDR2 SVGEGT. CDR3 loop: CASSYGGQGGTEAFF. CDR3 nucleotides: TGTGCCAGCAGTTACGGGGGACAGGGGGGAACTGAAGCTTTCTTT.

The chain couples TRBV3-1 (or the pseudogene TRBV3-2) to TRBJ2-5; TRBD2 might be the D (6 bases). The germline V gene encodes CDR1 LGHDT and CDR2 YNNKEL (reference sequence). The V end was cut by 2 bases, the J end by 2 bases, with 12 bases between. The CDR3 contains 15 residues. The CDR3 DNA sequence: TGTGCCAGCAGCCAAAGGTTCGGGGGTCAAGAGACCCAGTACTTC. Its translation is CASSQRFGGQETQYF.

The V call is TRBV7-3, the J call TRBJ1-5, with 7 bases fitting TRBD1. The trim removed 0 bases at V and 9 bases at J, leaving 2 bases unmatched. In germline, CDR1 is SGHTA, CDR2 FQGTGA. The CDR3 has 13 amino acids. The CDR3 loop is CASSLTEGAPQHF. Written as DNA, the CDR3 is TGTGCCAGCAGCTTAACTGAGGGGGCGCCCCAGCATTTT.

The chain links TRBV6-2 or TRBV6-3 to TRBJ2-7; 8 nucleotides line up with TRBD1. Unmatched junction bases numbered 28, after V lost 5 bases and J lost 4 bases. CDR3 length equals 21 residues. CDR1 and CDR2 from the germline V gene are MNHEY and SVGEGT. This CDR3 reads CASSPLPTLLHRQGMTYEQYF. CDR3 bases: TGTGCCAGCAGTCCCCTCCCGACCCTACTCCACAGACAGGGGATGACATACGAGCAGTACTTC.

The rearrangement joins TRBV25-1 to TRBJ2-7; 9 bases agree with TRBD1. The CDR3 spans 14 residues. The germline gives CDR1 MGHDK, CDR2 SYGVNS. Germline trimming cut 4 bases from V and 6 bases from J; bases unmatched to any gene: 7. The CDR3 here is CASSGTGTGREQYF. The CDR3, as DNA: TGTGCCAGCAGTGGCACCGGGACAGGGCGCGAGCAGTACTTC.